Following are 21 T cell receptor beta chains from one sample sequenced in a study of blood T cells in healthy people across ages. A second PCR of about 6 to 12 cycles used a sample-barcoded 5' primer and a J-beta primer mix. Each CDR3 protein is one row after TCRdb ran MiXCR on the 5' RACE reads. The table includes more than 500,000 distinct CDR3 sequences, approximately 26% detected once. This same sample was also part of a study on T cells of mothers and their children.

The sequenced sample consisted of blood. The receptors stem from a boy between 2 and 10 years old in good health.

This clonotype was detected a few times. The V gene is TRBV7-9, the J gene TRBJ2-5, with 15 bases aligning to TRBD2. The J call is doubtful: the DNA matches TRBJ2-1 better. CDR1 and CDR2 from the germline V gene are SEHNR and FQNEAQ (reference sequence). This CDR3 spans 17 amino acids. Here the CDR3 reads CASSFGTSGGQYNEQFF. The CDR3 DNA reads as TGTGCCAGCAGCTTCGGGACTAGCGGGGGGCAGTACAATGAGCAGTTCTTC.

This clonotype was seen only a few times. V is TRBV29-1 and J is TRBJ2-3; 11 nucleotides line up with TRBD2. The CDR3 is 14 amino acids. In germline, CDR1 is SQVTM, CDR2 ANQGSEA. Trimming at V came to 4 bases and at J to 1 base, leaving 1 base not matched to a gene. The CDR3 loop is CSVVGLAGTDTQYF. The CDR3 DNA follows: TGCAGCGTTGTGGGACTAGCGGGCACAGATACGCAGTATTTT.

This clonotype was counted a few times. V usage is TRBV5-1 and J usage is TRBJ2-7, with 8 bases lining up with TRBD1. V trimming: 3 bases; J trimming: 0 bases; junction bases outside the gene matches: 5. CDR3 length: 15 amino acids. From germline, CDR1 is SGHRS and CDR2 YFSETQ. CDR3 bases: TGCGCCAGCAGCTGGGGGACAGGTGCCTCCTACGAGCAGTACTTC. Encoded protein: CASSWGTGASYEQYF.

In this sample, this clonotype turned up a few times. The genes are TRBV5-1 and TRBJ2-1; possibly TRBD1 for D (6 bases). The better agreement between TRBJ2-7 and the DNA end casts doubt on the J call. This CDR3 is 14 amino acids long. CDR1 and CDR2 (germline): SGHRS, YFSETQ. The CDR3 nucleotides read TGCGCCAGCAGCTTGGCCGGGGACATTCGCGAGCAGTACTTC. Translated: CASSLAGDIREQYF.

This clonotype was seen many times. The rearrangement uses TRBV2 and TRBJ2-5; the D gene could be TRBD1 or TRBD2 (5 bases each). V was shortened by 4 bases and J by 5 bases, with 14 bases between the two germline ends. The germline V gene encodes CDR1 SNHLY and CDR2 FYNNEI. The CDR3 has 14 amino acids. In DNA, the CDR3 is TGTGCCAGCAGTGGCAGAGGGGTGCGGGAGACCCAGTACTTC. Protein: CASSGRGVRETQYF.

The chain joins TRBV20-1 to TRBJ2-7, with a weak D call TRBD2 (5 bases). CDR3 length equals 13 residues. The ends were cut back, 2 bases at V and 3 bases at J, with 11 bases in the middle. Germline-derived CDR1 and CDR2 are DFQATT and SNEGSKA (reference sequence). The CDR3: CSARIAQFYEQYF. The CDR3 coding sequence is TGCAGTGCTAGAATAGCGCAATTCTACGAGCAGTACTTC.

The chain has TRBV27 and TRBJ1-1; D is ambiguous. This CDR3 contains 13 residues. Between the trimmed V and J ends, which lost 6 bases and 1 base, there was a span of 9 bases. Germline V gene data show CDR1 as MNHEY and CDR2 as SMNVEV (reference sequence). The CDR3 DNA is TGTGCCAGCAGCCACCGCTCGAACACTGAAGCTTTCTTT. It codes for CASSHRSNTEAFF.

Only a few counts were recorded for this clonotype. The chain employs TRBV6-2 or TRBV6-3 and TRBJ2-1; D is uncertain. The closer fit of TRBJ2-5 to the DNA end suggests the J call may be wrong. From germline, CDR1 is MNHEY and CDR2 SVGEGT. The CDR3 totals 14 residues. CDR3 coding DNA: TGTGCCAGCAGTTACGGGCTCCCCCAAGAGACCCAGTACTTC. It is translated as CASSYGLPQETQYF.

This chain links TRBV7-9 with TRBJ1-6; D gene uncertain. The germline V gene has CDR1 SEHNR and CDR2 FQNEAQ (reference sequence). CDR3 length: 15 amino acids. V lost 0 bases to trimming and J lost 9 bases, with 12 bases between them. CDR3 region: CASSLALGVSSPLHF. CDR3 DNA: TGTGCCAGCAGCTTAGCGCTTGGGGTGTCTTCACCCCTCCACTTT.

The chain has TRBV7-2 and TRBJ2-6; 10 nucleotides agree with TRBD1. CDR3 size: 16 residues. Germline values: CDR1 SGHTA, CDR2 FQGNSA. The J segment lost 0 bases and the V segment lost 4 bases, leaving 0 bases of the junction unmatched. The CDR3: CASSWTGGSGANVLTF. The DNA for the CDR3 is TGTGCCAGCAGCTGGACAGGGGGCTCTGGGGCCAACGTCCTGACTTTC.

This clonotype was counted many times. The rearrangement uses TRBV10-3 and TRBJ2-1; 11 bases fit TRBD1. CDR3 length equals 16 residues. The trim removed 10 bases at V and 4 bases at J, leaving 12 bases unmatched. CDR1 ENHRY and CDR2 SYGVKD come from the germline V gene. The DNA for the CDR3 is TGTGCCACCGGACAGGGGGCACAGCGGACTTACAATGAGCAGTTCTTC. Amino acid sequence: CATGQGAQRTYNEQFF.

This clonotype was detected only a few times. The J gene is TRBJ1-2, the V gene TRBV12-3 or TRBV12-4; TRBD1 matches 7 bases. This CDR3 is 15 amino acids long. V was pared by 5 bases and J by 5 bases, with 11 bases of the junction left unmatched. DNA for the CDR3: TGTGCCAGCAGTCTAGGGACAGATATTAGATATGGCTACACCTTC. Its translation is CASSLGTDIRYGYTF.

Turning to this clonotype: One junction end disagrees with the germline gene, perhaps due to a read error. CDR3 nucleotides: TGTGCCAGCAGTGGGAGCCAAGAGACCCAGTGCTTC. As protein: CASSGSQETQCF. This chain links TRBV25-1 with TRBJ2-5; no definite D call. Germline loops: CDR1 MGHDK, CDR2 SYGVNS. The CDR3 has 12 residues.

The count of this clonotype is one. The V gene is TRBV6-2 or TRBV6-3, the J gene TRBJ2-4, with D possibly TRBD1 on 6 matching bases. From germline, CDR1 is MNHEY and CDR2 SVGEGT. The CDR3 spans 17 residues. The germline V and J ends were trimmed by 0 bases and 0 bases, with 12 bases remaining between them. CDR3 region: CASSYSMDSIAKNIQYF. DNA for the CDR3: TGTGCCAGCAGTTACTCGATGGACAGCATAGCCAAAAACATTCAGTACTTC.

This clonotype was detected a few times. CDR3: CASSLSRLAGNEQFF. The CDR3 DNA reads as TGTGCCAGCAGTTTATCTAGGCTAGCTGGTAATGAGCAGTTCTTC. The chain carries TRBV27 and TRBJ2-5; the D gene is possibly TRBD2 (5 bases). The DNA end lines up better with TRBJ2-1; the J call may be wrong. The CDR3 totals 15 residues. Germline V gene lookup returns CDR1 MNHEY and CDR2 SMNVEV (reference sequence).

This clonotype occurred a few times. The rearrangement joins TRBV12-3 or TRBV12-4 to TRBJ1-1, with TRBD1 identical over 10 bases. CDR3 length: 12 residues. With 7 bases clipped from V and 11 bases from J, the junction kept 7 bases outside the gene matches. The CDR3 coding sequence is TGTGCCAGCACCCTGACAGGGGGCACGGCTTTCTTT. Its protein product is CASTLTGGTAFF.

The chain is built from TRBV16 and TRBJ1-6; D ambiguous. The CDR3 has 13 amino acids. CDR1 is KGHSY, CDR2 FQNENV, per germline. The V end lost 0 bases, the J end lost 7 bases, and 4 bases lay between the germline ends. This chain's CDR3 is CASSQSGNSPLHF. CDR3 coding DNA: TGTGCCAGCAGCCAATCGGGAAATTCACCCCTCCACTTT.

The sample holds a few counts of this clonotype. The V call is TRBV14, the J call TRBJ2-1; 7 nucleotides match TRBD2. V was clipped by 0 bases and J by 2 bases; unmatched bases: 7. The CDR3 is 17 amino acids. Per germline, CDR1 SGHDN and CDR2 FVKESK. Written as DNA, the CDR3 is TGTGCCAGCAGCCAAGATGAGGGAGGGCCCCCCTACAATGAGCAGTTCTTC. The encoded protein is CASSQDEGGPPYNEQFF.

V gene TRBV20-1 combines with J gene TRBJ2-5; 7 bases are a match to TRBD1. With 5 bases clipped from V and 11 bases from J, the junction kept 17 bases outside the gene matches. CDR3 length equals 14 residues. Germline V gene data show CDR1 as DFQATT and CDR2 as SNEGSKA (reference sequence). The CDR3 nucleotides read TGCAGTGCTGCCCCTGGGACAGCTCCTAGGGAGCAGTACTTC. Translating gives CSAAPGTAPREQYF.

The chain carries TRBV5-1 and TRBJ2-5, with D possibly being TRBD2 (5 bases). The J call may be faulty, since TRBJ2-7 better matches the DNA end. This CDR3 has 14 residues. Per the germline V gene, CDR1 is SGHRS and CDR2 is YFSETQ. The CDR3 region has the DNA TGCGCCAGCAGCTTGAAGGCCGGGACCTACGAGCAGTACTTC. This translates into CASSLKAGTYEQYF.

The chain is built from TRBV9 and TRBJ2-1; a weak D match, TRBD2 (6 bases). The CDR3 is made up of 17 amino acids. Trimming shortened V by 0 bases and J by 5 bases, and 18 bases separated the two germline ends. The germline gives CDR1 SGDLS, CDR2 YYNGEE. CDR3: CASSVDARAGSHNEQFF. The CDR3 bases are TGTGCCAGCAGCGTAGATGCGCGGGCGGGGAGCCACAATGAGCAGTTCTTC.